This TCR beta chain comes out of a study of T cells in Graves' hyperthyroidism and ophthalmopathy. CDR1 is SSHAT and CDR2 is FNYEAQ in the germline V gene (reference sequence). The CDR3 extends over 13 amino acids. This clonotype showed up just a few times. RNA transcripts yielded amplified TCR beta CDR3 regions. Initially, a first-round RT-PCR of the TCR CDR3 employed the HTBI primer set. In TCRdb, the multiplex PCR reads were re-called with MiXCR into one record per CDR3 protein. The table includes fewer than 650,000 distinct CDR3 sequences, approximately 15% detected once. The chain recombines TRBV7-7 with TRBJ2-1; no definite D call. The sequenced material came from blood. This TCR came from a woman aged 18 to 35 with Graves' ophthalmopathy. CDR3 amino acids: CANSLDRLDEQFF. Here the CDR3 DNA reads TGTGCTAACAGCTTAGATCGCTTGGATGAGCAGTTCTTC.